This T cell receptor (beta chain) was recorded in a study of T cell repertoires in cytomegalovirus infection (dated by TCRdb to the late 2010s). With respect to the entire study: Recently identified HLA-C-restricted CMV epitopes, whose presentation resists viral immunomodulation, were targeted by peptide stimulations together with well-studied HLA-B-restricted epitopes. Because public TCR beta signatures pointed to carriage of CMV infection together with the matching HLA type, the HLA type of each donor mattered for the analysis. Broad study findings and their caveats: The ex vivo response was dominated by HLA-C-restricted CMV-specific TCR beta clonotypes, which also provided the single most frequent clonotype in two of eight donors. In both this cohort and an independent cohort of 300 to 450 donors, the cumulative frequency of public TCR beta family members distinguished carriers of CMV infection plus the relevant HLA type.

Counted from cysteine to phenylalanine, this CDR3 has 15 amino acids. This entry keeps only the CDR3 DNA: 45 bases, framed from base 1. In the germline V gene, CDR1 corresponds to MNHNS and CDR2 to SASEGT. V loses 0 bases of germline sequence and J loses 10 bases, and the interval between the two ends is 16 bases. The run used an Illumina HiSeq 1500. TCRdb reran the public reads through fastp at Q25 and MiXCR, keeping productive beta chains. Each CDR3 protein gets just one entry, which takes the most common genes and DNA from the rows behind it. The sample contains fewer than 1,000,000 distinct CDR3 sequences, roughly 30% of them found a single time. The top ten hold about 14% of the sample. The treatment or condition label here, explained by the study, means: in vitro stimulation with specific CMV peptide epitopes to enrich CMV-specific T cells. Of note for this clonotype: It has no known antigen specificity. Per-nucleotide qualities are absent, and no much larger clonotype sits a single base away.

In this chain, TRBV6-1 is recombined with TRBJ1-5; a weak D assignment points to TRBD1 (6 bases agree). Material: cultured CD8+ T cells from PBMCs, obtained from culture after CMV antigen stimulation. The receptor was derived from a human donor in good health (CMV status not recorded). Some clones in this sample may be carry-over from other donors' samples. This receptor has the CDR3 CASSEAYGGGYPQHF. The sequenced DNA: TGTGCCAGCAGTGAAGCTTACGGGGGCGGTTATCCCCAGCATTTT.